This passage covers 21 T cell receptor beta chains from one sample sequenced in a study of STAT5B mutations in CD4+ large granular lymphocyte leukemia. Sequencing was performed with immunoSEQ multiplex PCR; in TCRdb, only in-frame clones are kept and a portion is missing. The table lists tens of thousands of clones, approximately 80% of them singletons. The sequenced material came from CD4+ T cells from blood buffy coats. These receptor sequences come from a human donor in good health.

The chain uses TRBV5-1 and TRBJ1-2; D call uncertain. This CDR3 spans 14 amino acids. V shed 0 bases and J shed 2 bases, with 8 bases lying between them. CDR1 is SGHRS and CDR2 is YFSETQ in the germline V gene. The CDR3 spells CASSLATANYGYTF. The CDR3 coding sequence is TGCGCCAGCAGCTTGGCCACTGCGAACTATGGCTACACCTTC.

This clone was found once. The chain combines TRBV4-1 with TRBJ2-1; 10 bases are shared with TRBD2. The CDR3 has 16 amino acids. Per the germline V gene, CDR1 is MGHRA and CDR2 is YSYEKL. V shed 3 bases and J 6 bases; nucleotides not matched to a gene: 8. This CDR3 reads CASSQALAGVGNEQFF. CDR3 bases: TGCGCCAGCAGCCAGGCCCTAGCGGGAGTCGGCAATGAGCAGTTCTTC.

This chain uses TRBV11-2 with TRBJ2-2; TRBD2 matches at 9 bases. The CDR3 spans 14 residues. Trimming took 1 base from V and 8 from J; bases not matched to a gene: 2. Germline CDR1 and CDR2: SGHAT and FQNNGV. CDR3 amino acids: CASSLASGNGELFF. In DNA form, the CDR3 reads TGTGCCAGCAGCTTAGCTAGCGGGAATGGGGAGCTGTTTTTT.

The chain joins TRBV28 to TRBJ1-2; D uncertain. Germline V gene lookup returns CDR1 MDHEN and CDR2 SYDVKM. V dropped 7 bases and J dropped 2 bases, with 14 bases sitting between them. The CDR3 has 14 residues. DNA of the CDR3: TGTGCCAGCACCCTACCCGGACGGAACTATGGCTACACCTTC. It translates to CASTLPGRNYGYTF.

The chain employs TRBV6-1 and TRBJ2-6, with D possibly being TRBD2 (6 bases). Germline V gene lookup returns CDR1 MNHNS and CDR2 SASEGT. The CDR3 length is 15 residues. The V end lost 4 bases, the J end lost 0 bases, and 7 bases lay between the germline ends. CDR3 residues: CASSGRGSGANVLTF. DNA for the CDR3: TGTGCCAGCAGTGGGCGGGGCTCTGGGGCCAACGTCCTGACTTTC.

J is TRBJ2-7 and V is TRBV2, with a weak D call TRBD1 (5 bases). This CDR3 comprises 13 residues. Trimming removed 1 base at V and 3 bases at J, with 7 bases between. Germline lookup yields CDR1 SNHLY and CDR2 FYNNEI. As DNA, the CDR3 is TGTGCCAGCAGTGAAGGCAGGGTCTACGAGCAGTACTTC. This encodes CASSEGRVYEQYF.

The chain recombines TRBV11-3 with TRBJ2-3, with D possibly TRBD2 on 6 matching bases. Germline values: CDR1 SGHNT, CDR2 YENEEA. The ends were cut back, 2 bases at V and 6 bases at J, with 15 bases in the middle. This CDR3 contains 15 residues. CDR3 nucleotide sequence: TGTGCCAGCAGCTTATTGGGCGGGACGGGGGATACGCAGTATTTT. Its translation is CASSLLGGTGDTQYF.

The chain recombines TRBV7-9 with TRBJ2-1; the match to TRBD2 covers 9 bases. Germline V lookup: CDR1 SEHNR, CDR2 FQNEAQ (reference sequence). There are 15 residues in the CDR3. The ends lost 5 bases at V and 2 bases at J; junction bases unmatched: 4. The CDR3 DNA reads TGTGCCAGCAGCCATCCTAGCGGGGCCTACAATGAGCAGTTCTTC. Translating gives CASSHPSGAYNEQFF.

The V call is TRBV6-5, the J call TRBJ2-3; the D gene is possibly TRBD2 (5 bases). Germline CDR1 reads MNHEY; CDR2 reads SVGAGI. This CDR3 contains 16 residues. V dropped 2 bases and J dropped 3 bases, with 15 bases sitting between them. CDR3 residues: CASSYIASAPTDTQYF. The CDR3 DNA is TGTGCCAGCAGTTACATAGCGTCCGCCCCTACAGATACGCAGTATTTT.

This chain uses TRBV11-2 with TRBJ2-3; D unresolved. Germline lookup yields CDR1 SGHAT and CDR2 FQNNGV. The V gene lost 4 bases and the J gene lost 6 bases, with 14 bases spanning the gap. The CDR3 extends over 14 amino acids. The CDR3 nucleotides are TGTGCCAGCAGCTCAGGTCGGGTTGGGGATACGCAGTATTTT. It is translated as CASSSGRVGDTQYF.

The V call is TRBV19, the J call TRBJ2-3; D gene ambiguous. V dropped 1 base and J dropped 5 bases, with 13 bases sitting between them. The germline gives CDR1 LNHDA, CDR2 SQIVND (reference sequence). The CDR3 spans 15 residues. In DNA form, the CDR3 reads TGTGCCAGTAGTATAGCCCTCTCCCGAGGAGATACGCAGTATTTT. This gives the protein CASSIALSRGDTQYF. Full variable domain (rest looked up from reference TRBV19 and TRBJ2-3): DGGITQSPKYLFRKEGQNVTLSCEQNLNHDAMYWYRQDPGQGLRLIYYSQIVNDFQKGDIAEGYSVSREKKESFPLTVTSAQKNPTAFYLCASSIALSRGDTQYFGPGTRLTVL.

CDR3 DNA: TGTGCCAGCAGCTTATCCCCGGACAGGGCCGAGCAGTATTTT. It codes for CASSLSPDRAEQYF. This rearrangement joins TRBV7-2 to TRBJ2-3, with 8 positions matching TRBD1. CDR3 length: 14 residues. Germline CDR1 and CDR2: SGHTA and FQGNSA. The junction had 9 bases not matched to a gene; V was cut back by 2 bases and J by 11 bases.

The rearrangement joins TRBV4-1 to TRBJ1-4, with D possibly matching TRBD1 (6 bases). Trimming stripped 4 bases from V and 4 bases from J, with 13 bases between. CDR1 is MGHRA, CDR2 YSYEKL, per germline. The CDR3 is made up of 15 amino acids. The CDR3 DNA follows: TGCGCCAGCAGCCGAGGGTTACAGGGTAATGAAAAACTGTTTTTT. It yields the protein CASSRGLQGNEKLFF.

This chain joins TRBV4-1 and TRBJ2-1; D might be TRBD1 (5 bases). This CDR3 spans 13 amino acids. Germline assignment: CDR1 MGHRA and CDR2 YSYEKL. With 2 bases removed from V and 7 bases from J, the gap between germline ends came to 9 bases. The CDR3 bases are TGCGCCAGCAGCCAACCAGGGTTTAATGAGCAGTTCTTC. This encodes CASSQPGFNEQFF.

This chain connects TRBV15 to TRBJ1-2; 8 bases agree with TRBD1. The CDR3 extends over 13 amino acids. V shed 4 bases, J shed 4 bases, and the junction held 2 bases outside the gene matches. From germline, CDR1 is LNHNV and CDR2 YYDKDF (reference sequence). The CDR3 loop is CATSIDRGYGYTF. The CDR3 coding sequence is TGTGCCACCAGCATAGACAGGGGCTATGGCTACACCTTC. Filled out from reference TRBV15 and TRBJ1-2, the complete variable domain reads DAMVIQNPRYQVTQFGKPVTLSCSQTLNHNVMYWYQQKSSQAPKLLFHYYDKDFNNEADTPDNFQSRRPNTSFCFLDIRSPGLGDTAMYLCATSIDRGYGYTFGSGTRLTVV.

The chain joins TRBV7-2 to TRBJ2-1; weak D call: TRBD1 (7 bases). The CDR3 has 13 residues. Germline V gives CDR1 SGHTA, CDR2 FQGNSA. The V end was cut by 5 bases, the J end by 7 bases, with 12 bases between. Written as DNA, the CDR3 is TGTGCCAGCAGCCGCAGGGGGGAAAATGAGCAGTTCTTC. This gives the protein CASSRRGENEQFF.

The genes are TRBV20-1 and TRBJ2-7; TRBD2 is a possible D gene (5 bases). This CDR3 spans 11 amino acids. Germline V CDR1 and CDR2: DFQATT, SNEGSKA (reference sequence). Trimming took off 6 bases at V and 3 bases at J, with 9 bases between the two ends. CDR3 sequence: CSAALVYEQYF. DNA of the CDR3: TGCAGTGCCGCACTAGTCTACGAGCAGTACTTC.

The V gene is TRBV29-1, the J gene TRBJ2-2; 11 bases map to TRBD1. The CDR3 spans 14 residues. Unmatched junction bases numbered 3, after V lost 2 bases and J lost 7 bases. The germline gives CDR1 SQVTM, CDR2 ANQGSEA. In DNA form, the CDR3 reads TGCAGCGTTGAATGGACAGGGGGCGGCGGGGAGCTGTTTTTT. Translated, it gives CSVEWTGGGGELFF.

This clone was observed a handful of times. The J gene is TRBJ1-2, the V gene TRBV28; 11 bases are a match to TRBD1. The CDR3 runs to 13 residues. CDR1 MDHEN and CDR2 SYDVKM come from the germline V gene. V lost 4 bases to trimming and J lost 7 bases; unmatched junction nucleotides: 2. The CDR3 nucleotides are TGTGCCAGCAGTTCGGACAGGGGGCCTGGCTACACCTTC. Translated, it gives CASSSDRGPGYTF.

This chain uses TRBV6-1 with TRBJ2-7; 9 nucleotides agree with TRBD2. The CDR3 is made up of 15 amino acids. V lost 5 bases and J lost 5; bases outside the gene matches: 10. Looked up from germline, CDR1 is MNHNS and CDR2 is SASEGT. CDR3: CASSRSGGIRDEQYF. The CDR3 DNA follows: TGTGCCAGCAGTCGCAGCGGGGGGATTCGCGACGAGCAGTACTTC.

The CDR3 region is CASSDVWTGGLGGYTF. For the CDR3, the DNA is TGTGCCAGCAGTGACGTGTGGACAGGGGGCCTGGGGGGCTACACCTTC. This chain joins TRBV6-4 and TRBJ1-2, with 11 bases aligning to TRBD1. J gave up 8 bases and V 2 bases, and 10 bases lay outside the gene matches. The CDR3 is made up of 16 amino acids. Per germline, CDR1 MRHNA and CDR2 SNTAGT.